The 27 T cell receptor beta chains below all came from one sample that was sequenced in a study of shared clonotypes between healthy human individuals. Clones were read by immunoSEQ multiplex PCR, and TCRdb kept only the in-frame ones, dropping some. The repertoire holds millions of clones, 90% to 95% seen once, with roughly 0.13% in the top ten. The sequenced sample was naive CD4+ T cells sorted from blood. Subset reported: CD45RA+ positively selected. The source is a young man in good health.

The rearrangement links TRBV10-1 to TRBJ1-6, with 8 bases lining up with TRBD1. Germline CDR1 and CDR2: WNHNN and SYGVQD (reference sequence). The CDR3 length is 19 residues. V lost 9 bases, J lost 1 base, and 17 bases stayed unmatched. DNA for the CDR3: TGCGCCAGAAGACTCCAGGGGGCGGTGAAGGGTTCCTATAATTCACCCCTCCACTTT. This codes for CARRLQGAVKGSYNSPLHF.

This clone was seen only once. The genes are TRBV6-5 and TRBJ1-3, with D unclear. The length of the CDR3 is 16 residues. The germline gives CDR1 MNHEY, CDR2 SVGAGI. With 1 base removed from V and 0 bases from J, the gap between germline ends came to 10 bases. CDR3 in amino acids: CASSYYSEHSGNTIYF. CDR3 in DNA: TGTGCCAGCAGTTACTACTCGGAACACTCTGGAAACACCATATATTTT.

The chain couples TRBV7-9 to TRBJ1-2; D call uncertain. V gave up 1 base and J gave up 1 base, with 10 bases separating them. The CDR3 spans 15 residues. Germline V lookup: CDR1 SEHNR, CDR2 FQNEAQ (reference sequence). The CDR3 DNA follows: TGTGCCAGCAGCTTAGTGGTTGGAGTTAACTATGGCTACACCTTC. Translating gives CASSLVVGVNYGYTF.

On this clone: An end of the junction differs from the germline gene, which may be a read error. V usage is TRBV7-7 and J usage is TRBJ1-1, with 7 bases matching TRBD1. Germline CDR1 reads SSHAT; CDR2 reads FNYEAQ (reference sequence). CDR3 size: 14 residues. In nucleotides, the CDR3 is TGTGCTAGCAGCAACGGGACAGTGAACACTGAAGCTTTCTTT. Its protein product is CASSNGTVNTEAFF.

This chain links TRBV7-9 with TRBJ1-5, with TRBD1 matching over 7 bases. V trimming: 5 bases; J trimming: 1 base; junction bases outside the gene matches: 5. The germline V gene encodes CDR1 SEHNR and CDR2 FQNEAQ (reference sequence). This CDR3 contains 15 residues. The CDR3 DNA sequence: TGTGCCAGCAGCCCCTTGACAGGGAGCAATCAGCCCCAGCATTTT. This sequence encodes CASSPLTGSNQPQHF.

The rearrangement links TRBV5-4 to TRBJ2-5; 8 positions match TRBD1. The CDR3 is 16 residues long. Trimming cost V 5 bases and J 5 bases; bases outside gene matches: 14. Germline values: CDR1 SGHNT, CDR2 YYREEE (reference sequence). DNA of the CDR3: TGTGCCAGCAGGGAAGCAGGGGGCTCTCTCGGGGAGACCCAGTACTTC. It yields the protein CASREAGGSLGETQYF. The variable domain in full, with the rest retrieved from reference TRBV5-4 and TRBJ2-5, is ETGVTQSPTHLIKTRGQQVTLRCSSQSGHNTVSWYQQALGQGPQFIFQYYREEENGRGNFPPRFSGLQFPNYSSELNVNALELDDSALYLCASREAGGSLGETQYFGPGTRLLVL.

V is TRBV4-1 and J is TRBJ2-1, with D possibly matching TRBD2 (5 bases). V was pared by 1 base and J by 6 bases, with 16 bases between. CDR3 length: 16 residues. Looked up from germline, CDR1 is MGHRA and CDR2 is YSYEKL. The CDR3 loop is CASSQGASSSFNEQFF. The CDR3 nucleotides read TGCGCCAGCAGCCAAGGGGCCAGCTCTAGCTTCAATGAGCAGTTCTTC.

The chain couples TRBV11-2 to TRBJ2-1; 10 bases line up with TRBD2. The CDR3 length is 15 residues. Germline V gives CDR1 SGHAT, CDR2 FQNNGV. Losses at the gene ends were 6 bases for V and 4 bases for J; bases not matched to a gene: 6. This CDR3 reads CASRQLAGQYNEQFF. The CDR3 nucleotides are TGTGCCAGCAGACAACTAGCGGGGCAATACAATGAGCAGTTCTTC.

V and J are TRBV6-5 and TRBJ2-5; D remains ambiguous. Trimming pared 3 bases from V and 4 bases from J, leaving 18 bases between. Germline CDR1 MNHEY, CDR2 SVGAGI. The CDR3 has 16 residues. The CDR3 here is CASSYGGVTWGETQYF. The CDR3 DNA follows: TGTGCCAGCAGTTATGGTGGTGTCACTTGGGGAGAGACCCAGTACTTC.

The chain recombines TRBV5-6 with TRBJ2-3; tentative D call: TRBD2 (7 bases). The V and J ends lost 5 bases and 0 bases respectively, with 16 bases between them. Germline CDR1 is SGHDT and CDR2 is YYEEEE. The CDR3 is 16 amino acids. Here the CDR3 reads CASRSWGRGSTDTQYF. DNA of the CDR3: TGTGCCAGCAGAAGTTGGGGGCGGGGGAGCACAGATACGCAGTATTTT.

The chain carries TRBV28 and TRBJ1-5, with D uncertain. Germline V gene data show CDR1 as MDHEN and CDR2 as SYDVKM. This CDR3 comprises 18 residues. Deletions cut 1 base from V and 0 bases from J, with 16 bases between. The CDR3 protein is CASSLSPKGWYSNQPQHF. The DNA for the CDR3 is TGTGCCAGCAGTTTATCCCCGAAAGGGTGGTATAGCAATCAGCCCCAGCATTTT.

This rearrangement joins TRBV10-3 to TRBJ2-7, with 7 bases that match TRBD2. From germline, CDR1 is ENHRY and CDR2 SYGVKD. This CDR3 is 11 amino acids long. Losses at the gene ends were 8 bases for V and 4 bases for J; bases not matched to a gene: 2. The CDR3 coding sequence is TGTGCCATCGGGGAGGGGTACGAGCAGTACTTC. This encodes CAIGEGYEQYF.

This clone turned up a few times. Other DNA sequences of this sample code for an identical CDR3. CDR3 sequence reads: CASSLGGRGDTQYF. In DNA form, the CDR3 reads TGCGCCAGCAGCCTCGGGGGCCGGGGAGATACGCAGTATTTT. The chain joins TRBV5-1 to TRBJ2-3, with D perhaps given as TRBD1 or TRBD2 (6 bases each). V lost 4 bases and J lost 5, with 14 bases in between. Germline V gene sequence: CDR1 SGHRS, CDR2 YFSETQ. The CDR3 is 14 residues long.

This chain joins TRBV7-2 and TRBJ2-5, with D hard to call. The CDR3 has 12 residues. Germline CDR1 is SGHTA and CDR2 is FQGNSA. The germline V and J ends were trimmed by 6 bases and 6 bases, with 11 bases remaining between them. CDR3 bases: TGTGCCAGCAGTTCAGGTTTGAAGACCCAGTACTTC. It specifies CASSSGLKTQYF. The whole variable domain, remainder taken from reference TRBV7-2 and TRBJ2-5, is GAGVSQSPSNKVTEKGKDVELRCDPISGHTALYWYRQSLGQGLEFLIYFQGNSAPDKSGLPSDRFSAERTGGSVSTLTIQRTQQEDSAVYLCASSSGLKTQYFGPGTRLLVL.

The chain uses TRBV9 and TRBJ1-3; D may be TRBD1 (5 bases). Germline assignment: CDR1 SGDLS and CDR2 YYNGEE. Trimming removed 2 bases at V and 4 bases at J, with 16 bases between. The CDR3 consists of 16 residues. CDR3 protein: CASSVHLPGAGNTIYF. CDR3 nucleotide sequence: TGTGCCAGCAGCGTCCATCTACCTGGGGCCGGAAACACCATATATTTT.

The CDR3 reads CASSLSPGLQSYEQYF. DNA of the CDR3: TGCGCCAGCAGTTTATCTCCGGGACTCCAGTCCTACGAGCAGTACTTC. This chain connects TRBV5-1 to TRBJ2-7, with a tentative D call TRBD2 (6 bases). V was cut by 5 bases and J by 1 base, with 19 bases left in between. Per the germline V gene, CDR1 is SGHRS and CDR2 is YFSETQ. This CDR3 region has 16 residues. Full variable domain (rest looked up from reference TRBV5-1 and TRBJ2-7): KAGVTQTPRYLIKTRGQQVTLSCSPISGHRSVSWYQQTPGQGLQFLFEYFSETQRNKGNFPGRFSGRQFSNSRSEMNVSTLELGDSALYLCASSLSPGLQSYEQYFGPGTRLTVT.

This chain joins TRBV7-6 and TRBJ2-7; tentatively, D is TRBD2 (6 bases). Germline loops: CDR1 SGHVS, CDR2 FNYEAQ. This CDR3 is 17 amino acids long. Trimming took off 4 bases at V and 1 base at J, with 20 bases between the two ends. The CDR3 DNA sequence: TGTGCCAGCAGCTCCTCAAAGGAACGGGACTCATCCTACGAGCAGTACTTC. It specifies CASSSSKERDSSYEQYF. The full variable domain, completed using reference TRBV7-6 and TRBJ2-7, is GAGVSQSPRYKVTKRGQDVALRCDPISGHVSLYWYRQALGQGPEFLTYFNYEAQQDKSGLPNDRFSAERPEGSISTLTIQRTEQRDSAMYRCASSSSKERDSSYEQYFGPGTRLTVT.

CDR3 sequence: CASSSSGDYEQYF. The CDR3, as DNA: TGTGCCAGCAGCTCTAGCGGAGACTACGAGCAGTACTTC. The chain combines TRBV7-9 with TRBJ2-7; 7 bases fit TRBD2. V gave up 4 bases and J gave up 3 bases; unmatched junction bases: 3. Germline CDR1 and CDR2: SEHNR and FQNEAQ (reference sequence). CDR3 length: 13 amino acids.

V and J are TRBV28 and TRBJ1-2; D is undetermined. The ends were cut back, 2 bases at V and 8 bases at J, with 18 bases in the middle. Germline CDR1 is MDHEN and CDR2 is SYDVKM. The CDR3 has 15 amino acids. The CDR3 is CASSLAGVGWMGYTF. The DNA of the CDR3 is TGTGCCAGCAGTTTAGCCGGGGTGGGCTGGATGGGCTACACCTTC.

The V gene is TRBV6-5, the J gene TRBJ2-7; 10 bases align to TRBD1. The CDR3 is made up of 15 amino acids. The J segment lost 2 bases and the V segment lost 6 bases, leaving 7 bases of the junction unmatched. Germline V gives CDR1 MNHEY, CDR2 SVGAGI. For the CDR3, the DNA is TGTGCCAGCAGCCACGGCGGACAGGGGGCCTACGAGCAGTACTTC. Protein: CASSHGGQGAYEQYF.

The CDR3 DNA is TGTGCCAGCAGCTCCCAGGGGCAGAAACTGTTTTTT. Translated: CASSSQGQKLFF. The chain is built from TRBV11-2 and TRBJ1-4, with D tentatively TRBD1 (6 bases). Trimming pared 4 bases from V and 11 bases from J, leaving 11 bases between. This CDR3 is 12 amino acids long. Germline V lookup: CDR1 SGHAT, CDR2 FQNNGV.

Only one count was recorded for this clone. The chain carries TRBV28 and TRBJ1-5; no firm D call. V was pared by 5 bases and J by 0 bases, with 11 bases between. This CDR3 has 15 residues. CDR1 and CDR2 from the germline V gene are MDHEN and SYDVKM. CDR3 in DNA: TGTGCCAGCAGTAAGCGGACGGTTAGCAATCAGCCCCAGCATTTT. Translation gives CASSKRTVSNQPQHF.

A word on this clone: The same CDR3 can be traced to other DNA sequences in this sample. The rearrangement uses TRBV7-2 and TRBJ2-3; tentative D call: TRBD1 (5 bases). Looked up from germline, CDR1 is SGHTA and CDR2 is FQGNSA. V lost 3 bases and J lost 3, with 10 bases in between. The CDR3 extends over 14 amino acids. The CDR3 DNA is TGTGCCAGCAGCTTCAGGGATCGGACAGATACGCAGTATTTT. Translating it yields CASSFRDRTDTQYF. The full variable domain, rest sourced from reference TRBV7-2 and TRBJ2-3, is GAGVSQSPSNKVTEKGKDVELRCDPISGHTALYWYRQSLGQGLEFLIYFQGNSAPDKSGLPSDRFSAERTGGSVSTLTIQRTQQEDSAVYLCASSFRDRTDTQYFGPGTRLTVL.

The CDR3 here is CASSSSGVKSPLHF. The DNA for the CDR3 is TGTGCCAGCAGCTCGTCCGGGGTAAAATCACCCCTCCACTTT. V and J are TRBV5-4 and TRBJ1-6, with unresolved D. V lost 3 bases to trimming and J lost 10 bases, with 14 bases between them. CDR3 length: 14 amino acids. CDR1 SGHNT and CDR2 YYREEE come from the germline V gene (reference sequence).

A remark on this clone: This may be a read error, as it is one base from a much larger clone. This sequence joins TRBV9 and TRBJ1-1; D is undetermined. Trimming removed 3 bases at V and 0 bases at J, with 6 bases between. This CDR3 is built from 13 residues. The germline gives CDR1 SGDLS, CDR2 YYNGEE. The CDR3 sequence is CASSATVNTEAFF. The CDR3 DNA follows: TGTGCCAGCAGCGCGACGGTGAACACTGAAGCTTTCTTT.

The gene calls are TRBV5-6 and TRBJ1-2; D perhaps matches TRBD1 (5 bases). V lost 3 bases, J lost 7 bases, and 13 bases lay in between. Germline loops: CDR1 SGHDT, CDR2 YYEEEE. The CDR3 consists of 13 residues. The CDR3 DNA sequence: TGTGCCAGCAGCTCCCCGGGGGGGGTTGGCTACACCTTC. Protein product: CASSSPGGVGYTF.

V gene TRBV11-2 combines with J gene TRBJ2-5; tentative D call: TRBD1 (5 bases). V lost 2 bases, J lost 6 bases, and 10 bases lay in between. The CDR3 runs to 13 residues. The germline gives CDR1 SGHAT, CDR2 FQNNGV. The CDR3 region is CASSLIRVKTQYF. The DNA of the CDR3 is TGTGCCAGCAGCTTAATCAGGGTAAAGACCCAGTACTTC.